The next 11 T cell receptor beta chains were all read from a single sample in a study of HIV-infected patients and healthy controls (dated by TCRdb to between 2014 and 2016). Whole blood was used without fractionating the cells, so the repertoire represented all peripheral T cells without sorting. The method was 5' RACE. Instrument on record: Illumina MiSeq. 400 to 550 ng RNA was reverse transcribed with SuperScript III using primers against the alpha and beta constant regions. Separate alpha and beta chain libraries were made by chain-specific third strand synthesis with multiplexing indices. TCRdb reran the public reads through fastp at Q25 and MiXCR, keeping productive beta chains. Rows with a matching CDR3 protein are joined into one entry that keeps the most common DNA and genes. The sample profile shows roughly 15,000 distinct CDR3 sequences; around 9.2% of them were found once. The ten largest clones represent more than 4.5% of the sample.

The specimen sequenced was blood. Receptor source: an adult in good health.

This clonotype appeared many times. The V call is TRBV12-3 or TRBV12-4, the J call TRBJ1-1; D not certain. V lost 3 bases to trimming and J lost 1 base, with 9 bases between them. The CDR3 extends over 14 amino acids. The DNA for the CDR3 is TGTGCCAGCAGTTTGAGCAGAAAGAACACTGAAGCTTTCTTT. Translation: CASSLSRKNTEAFF.

There are many counts of this clonotype. The rearrangement joins TRBV7-2 to TRBJ1-1, with D unclear. CDR1 is SGHTA and CDR2 is FQGNSA in the germline V gene. V shed 2 bases and J shed 11 bases, with 12 bases lying between them. This CDR3 has 12 residues. CDR3 in amino acids: CASSLMGGAAFF. The DNA for the CDR3 is TGTGCCAGCAGCTTAATGGGAGGTGCGGCTTTCTTT.

This clonotype was counted many times. The chain is built from TRBV4-2 and TRBJ2-4; 9 nucleotides agree with TRBD1. J lost 6 bases, V lost 3 bases, and 12 bases had no gene match. The germline gives CDR1 LGHNA, CDR2 YNFKEQ. This CDR3 comprises 17 residues. The CDR3 coding sequence is TGTGCCAGCAGCCAGCCTTTTACAGGGGGCGAGGCAAACATTCAGTACTTC. Protein product: CASSQPFTGGEANIQYF.

This clonotype occurred many times. This chain uses TRBV4-1 with TRBJ1-2, with D hard to call. The CDR3 extends over 17 amino acids. The ends were cut back, 0 bases at V and 4 bases at J, with 18 bases in the middle. Per germline, CDR1 MGHRA and CDR2 YSYEKL. The CDR3 protein is CASSQDPLNQIFYGYTF. DNA of the CDR3: TGCGCCAGCAGCCAAGATCCCCTTAACCAGATCTTCTATGGCTACACCTTC.

This clonotype was detected ten times or more. The chain couples TRBV21-1 to TRBJ2-3. TRBV21-1 is designated a pseudogene. The CDR3 covers 12 residues. CDR3 sequence: CASTNGPDTQYF. The CDR3 DNA is TGTGCCAGCACCAACGGTCCAGATACGCAGTATTTT.

By proportion, this clonotype is medium-sized. V gene TRBV7-2 combines with J gene TRBJ1-5; TRBD1 is a possible D gene (5 bases). This CDR3 is built from 15 residues. Trimming removed 3 bases from V and 4 bases from J, with 13 bases in between. Germline V CDR1 and CDR2: SGHTA, FQGNSA. CDR3 DNA: TGTGCCAGCAGCTTCCAGACAGCGCCGAATCAGCCCCAGCATTTT. Its protein product is CASSFQTAPNQPQHF.

This clonotype has ten or more counts. The chain recombines TRBV4-1 with TRBJ2-4, with TRBD1 identical over 8 bases. The trim removed 0 bases at V and 5 bases at J, leaving 12 bases unmatched. Per the germline V gene, CDR1 is MGHRA and CDR2 is YSYEKL. The CDR3 consists of 18 residues. The CDR3 reads CASSQESAGLTGENIQYF. The CDR3, as DNA: TGCGCCAGCAGCCAAGAATCCGCTGGTTTGACAGGGGAAAACATTCAGTACTTC.

This clonotype was seen at least ten times. The chain links TRBV4-3 to TRBJ2-1; 12 positions match TRBD2. The J segment lost 5 bases and the V segment lost 3 bases, leaving 11 bases of the junction unmatched. CDR1 is LGHNA, CDR2 YSLEER, per germline. The CDR3 contains 18 residues. The chain's CDR3 is CASSQQYTSGRSHNEQFF. The DNA for the CDR3 is TGCGCCAGCAGCCAGCAGTATACTAGCGGGAGGTCCCACAATGAGCAGTTCTTC.

This clonotype is judged medium-sized. This chain uses TRBV2 with TRBJ1-5; D unclear. The germline V gene encodes CDR1 SNHLY and CDR2 FYNNEI. With 4 bases removed from V and 4 bases from J, the gap between germline ends came to 14 bases. The CDR3 extends over 15 amino acids. The CDR3 bases are TGTGCCAGCAGTGGTGGCAGTAATCGTAATCAGCCCCAGCATTTT. This translates into CASSGGSNRNQPQHF.

This clonotype showed up many times. CDR3 sequence reads: CASSYSVEGSGSREQYV. In DNA, the CDR3 is TGTGCCAGCAGTTACTCGGTCGAGGGTAGCGGGAGTCGCGAGCAGTACGTC. The chain uses TRBV6-6 and TRBJ2-7; TRBD2 matches at 9 bases. Germline V gene lookup returns CDR1 MNHNY and CDR2 SVGAGI (reference sequence). The CDR3 has 17 amino acids. Trimming took 0 bases from V and 6 from J; bases not matched to a gene: 12.

This clonotype has ten or more counts. The chain is built from TRBV12-3 or TRBV12-4 and TRBJ2-3; TRBD2 matches 8 bases. This CDR3 has 18 amino acids. J gave up 2 bases and V 1 base, and 11 bases lay outside the gene matches. CDR3 in amino acids: CASSLVSPGLETTDTQYF. The CDR3 bases are TGTGCCAGCAGTTTAGTTAGCCCGGGACTAGAGACCACAGATACGCAGTATTTT.